This entry features one T cell receptor (beta chain) sequence. Antigen specificity is unknown. Second doses that came at about 4 or about 12 weeks were put together. The sample is drawn from a study of T cell responses to AZD1222 COVID-19 vaccine. Per germline, CDR1 SGHRS and CDR2 YFSETQ. The CDR3 consists of 16 residues. J lost 0 bases, V lost 4 bases, and 9 bases had no gene match. Study-wide results and caveats: Spike was spanned by vaccine-associated CD4 TCRs, with dominance at 160-218 and 743-854. Spike-specific TCR breadth and depth rose after two AZD1222 doses. The donor group comprised mostly white British people and more females; the analysis possibly underestimated clonal diversity.

Some clones are missing from TCRdb's copy, which holds only in-frame ones; the method was immunoSEQ multiplex PCR. The repertoire holds roughly 150,000 clones, with approximately 87% as singletons. The rearrangement joins TRBV5-1 to TRBJ1-1; 7 bases line up with TRBD1. The sequencing here drew on peripheral blood, taken 28 days after the second AZD1222 dose. This receptor was obtained from an adult who received the AZD1222 COVID-19 vaccine. In DNA, the CDR3 is TGCGCCAGCAGCGCGTCCGGGACAGCCATGAACACTGAAGCTTTCTTT. It encodes CASSASGTAMNTEAFF. The complete variable domain, with remaining parts taken from reference TRBV5-1 and TRBJ1-1, reads KAGVTQTPRYLIKTRGQQVTLSCSPISGHRSVSWYQQTPGQGLQFLFEYFSETQRNKGNFPGRFSGRQFSNSRSEMNVSTLELGDSALYLCASSASGTAMNTEAFFGQGTRLTVV.